Presented here are 9 T cell receptor beta chains from one specimen sequenced in a study of human T cells and chemical hapten exposure. TCRdb re-called the RACE reads with MiXCR, one entry per CDR3 protein. The sample records about 350,000 distinct CDR3 sequences, about 5% being singletons. Specified time point: pre-sensitization, week 0. Documented treatment: therapeutic diphenylcyclopropenone sensitization with weekly scalp DPC. This material consisted of whole blood, taken in connection with sensitization to the hapten diphenylcyclopropenone (DPC). These receptors were obtained from a woman aged 18 to 35 with alopecia areata. Some clones in this sample may be carry-over from other donors' samples.

The rearrangement links TRBV27 to TRBJ1-6; D uncertain. CDR3 length equals 13 residues. The ends were cut back, 9 bases at V and 4 bases at J, with 10 bases in the middle. Germline assignment: CDR1 MNHEY and CDR2 SMNVEV (reference sequence). CDR3 region: CASGTVYNSPLHF. The DNA for the CDR3 is TGTGCCAGTGGAACGGTGTATAATTCACCCCTCCACTTT.

The sample holds a few counts of this clonotype. The chain joins TRBV2 to TRBJ2-2; the D gene is possibly TRBD1 (6 bases). This CDR3 region has 14 residues. V lost 3 bases and J 2 bases, leaving 7 bases between the germline ends. CDR1 and CDR2 from the germline V gene are SNHLY and FYNNEI. The chain's CDR3 is CASSDRGNTGELFF. DNA of the CDR3: TGTGCCAGCAGTGACAGGGGTAACACCGGGGAGCTGTTTTTT.

The chain has TRBV20-1 and TRBJ1-1; TRBD1 matches at 9 bases. Losses at the gene ends were 0 bases for V and 5 bases for J; bases not matched to a gene: 7. This CDR3 region has 15 residues. CDR1 and CDR2 (germline): DFQATT, SNEGSKA (reference sequence). CDR3 nucleotide sequence: TGCAGTGCTAGAGATCCATCGGGACAGGGAACTGAAGCTTTCTTT. As protein: CSARDPSGQGTEAFF.

This clonotype has just a few counts. The chain recombines TRBV27 with TRBJ2-1; no clear D. Per the germline V gene, CDR1 is MNHEY and CDR2 is SMNVEV (reference sequence). With 3 bases removed from V and 1 base from J, the gap between germline ends came to 7 bases. The CDR3 contains 14 residues. The CDR3 DNA follows: TGTGCCAGCAGTTTCCGTGGGTCCTACAATGAGCAGTTCTTC. It specifies CASSFRGSYNEQFF.

This clonotype has ten or more counts. The chain has TRBV7-6 and TRBJ2-6, with D hard to call. The CDR3 loop spans 12 amino acids. Germline CDR1 SGHVS, CDR2 FNYEAQ. V was shortened by 11 bases and J by 1 base, with 6 bases between the two germline ends. The CDR3 region is CASTSGANVLTF. The CDR3 DNA follows: TGTGCCTCGACGTCTGGGGCCAACGTCCTGACTTTC.

The CDR3 DNA reads as TGTGCCAGCAGCCAAGAGATAGGTAGCGGGGGGGACAATGAGCAGTTCTTC. This codes for CASSQEIGSGGDNEQFF. The genes are TRBV4-2 and TRBJ2-1, with 11 bases aligning to TRBD2. CDR1 is LGHNA, CDR2 YNFKEQ, per germline. The CDR3 covers 17 residues. Trimming at V came to 0 bases and at J to 5 bases, leaving 6 bases not matched to a gene.

This clonotype turned up a few times. The chain employs TRBV4-1 and TRBJ1-6; D unresolved. The CDR3 extends over 12 amino acids. Germline-derived CDR1 and CDR2 are MGHRA and YSYEKL. The V end was cut by 1 base, the J end by 9 bases, with 4 bases between. The CDR3: CASSQGLSPLHF. The CDR3 nucleotides read TGCGCCAGCAGCCAAGGCCTTTCACCCCTCCACTTT.

There are a few counts of this clonotype. This chain links TRBV20-1 with TRBJ2-7; D is ambiguous. CDR3 length: 11 amino acids. The germline V gene has CDR1 DFQATT and CDR2 SNEGSKA (reference sequence). V was shortened by 3 bases and J by 1 base, with 4 bases between the two germline ends. This CDR3 reads CSARKSYEQYF. The CDR3 DNA is TGCAGTGCTAGGAAATCCTACGAGCAGTACTTC.

This clonotype has more than one count but fewer than ten. The chain joins TRBV7-2 to TRBJ2-3; either TRBD1 or TRBD2 may supply D (5 bases each). V lost 5 bases and J 3 bases, leaving 18 bases between the germline ends. Germline V gene sequence: CDR1 SGHTA, CDR2 FQGNSA. The CDR3 runs to 16 residues. The CDR3 DNA sequence: TGTGCCAGCAGCGCCTCCGGGGCCGTCAGGACAGATACGCAGTATTTT. It specifies CASSASGAVRTDTQYF.